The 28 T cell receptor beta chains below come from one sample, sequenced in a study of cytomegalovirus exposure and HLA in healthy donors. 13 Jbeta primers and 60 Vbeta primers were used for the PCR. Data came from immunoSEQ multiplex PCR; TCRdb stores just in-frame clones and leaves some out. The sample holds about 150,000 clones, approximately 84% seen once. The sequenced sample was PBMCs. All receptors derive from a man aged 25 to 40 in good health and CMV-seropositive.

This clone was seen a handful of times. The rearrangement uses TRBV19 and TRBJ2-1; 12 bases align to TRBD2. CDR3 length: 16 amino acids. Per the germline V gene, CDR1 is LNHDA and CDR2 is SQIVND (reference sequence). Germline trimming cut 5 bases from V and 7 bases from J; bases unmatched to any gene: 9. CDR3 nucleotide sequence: TGTGCCAGTAGTCCGACTAGCGGGAGTCGGGGAAATGAGCAGTTCTTC. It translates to CASSPTSGSRGNEQFF.

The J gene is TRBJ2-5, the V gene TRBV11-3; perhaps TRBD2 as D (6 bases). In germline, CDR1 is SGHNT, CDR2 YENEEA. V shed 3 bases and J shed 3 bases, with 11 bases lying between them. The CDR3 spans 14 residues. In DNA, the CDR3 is TGTGCCAGCAGCTTTACGGGGGTAAAAGAGACCCAGTACTTC. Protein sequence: CASSFTGVKETQYF.

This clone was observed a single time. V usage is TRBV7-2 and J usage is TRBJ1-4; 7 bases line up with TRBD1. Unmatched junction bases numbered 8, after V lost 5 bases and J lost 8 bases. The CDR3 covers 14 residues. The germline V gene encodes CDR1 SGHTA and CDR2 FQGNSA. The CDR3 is CASSAPTGREKLFF. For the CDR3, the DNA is TGTGCCAGCAGCGCTCCGACAGGGAGGGAAAAACTGTTTTTT.

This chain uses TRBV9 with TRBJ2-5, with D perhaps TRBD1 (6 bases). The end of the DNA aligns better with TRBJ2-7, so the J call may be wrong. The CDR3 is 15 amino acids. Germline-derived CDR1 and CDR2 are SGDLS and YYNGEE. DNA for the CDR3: TGTGCCAGCAGCTTCACAGGGCATGAAGCCTACGAGCAGTACTTC. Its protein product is CASSFTGHEAYEQYF.

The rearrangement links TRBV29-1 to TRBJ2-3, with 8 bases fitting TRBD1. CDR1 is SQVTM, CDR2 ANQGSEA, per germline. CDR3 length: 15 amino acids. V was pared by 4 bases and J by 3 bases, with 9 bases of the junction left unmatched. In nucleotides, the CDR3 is TGCAGCGTTGTGTCCACGACAGGGGCAACAGATACGCAGTATTTT. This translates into CSVVSTTGATDTQYF.

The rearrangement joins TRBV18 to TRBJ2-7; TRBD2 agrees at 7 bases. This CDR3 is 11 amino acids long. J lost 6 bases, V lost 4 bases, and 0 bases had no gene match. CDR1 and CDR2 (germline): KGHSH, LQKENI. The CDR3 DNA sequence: TGTGCCAGCTCACGCGGGAGCGAGCAGTACGTC. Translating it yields CASSRGSEQYV.

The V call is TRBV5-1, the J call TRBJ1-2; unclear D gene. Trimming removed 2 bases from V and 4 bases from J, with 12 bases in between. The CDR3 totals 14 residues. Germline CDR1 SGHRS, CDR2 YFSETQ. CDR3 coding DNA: TGCGCCAGCAGCTTTTCCGGACTCTCCTATGGCTACACCTTC. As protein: CASSFSGLSYGYTF.

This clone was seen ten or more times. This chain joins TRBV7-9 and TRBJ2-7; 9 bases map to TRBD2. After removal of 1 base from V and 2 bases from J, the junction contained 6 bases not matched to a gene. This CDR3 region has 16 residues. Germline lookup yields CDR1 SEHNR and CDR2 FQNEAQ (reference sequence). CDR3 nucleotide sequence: TGTGCCAGCAGCTTAGAGTATAGCGGGGGACCCTACGAGCAGTACTTC. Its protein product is CASSLEYSGGPYEQYF.

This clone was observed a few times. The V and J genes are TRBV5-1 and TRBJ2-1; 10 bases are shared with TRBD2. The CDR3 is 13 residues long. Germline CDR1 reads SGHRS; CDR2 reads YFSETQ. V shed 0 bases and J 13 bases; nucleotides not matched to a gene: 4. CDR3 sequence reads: CASSLGTSGDQFF. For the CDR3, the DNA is TGCGCCAGCAGCTTGGGTACTAGCGGGGACCAGTTCTTC.

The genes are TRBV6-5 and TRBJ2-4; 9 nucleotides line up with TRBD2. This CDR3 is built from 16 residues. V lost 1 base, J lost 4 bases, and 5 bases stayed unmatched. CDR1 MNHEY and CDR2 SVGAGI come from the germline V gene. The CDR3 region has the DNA TGTGCCAGCAGTTACTACGGAGCGGGAGGTAAAAACATTCAGTACTTC. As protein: CASSYYGAGGKNIQYF.

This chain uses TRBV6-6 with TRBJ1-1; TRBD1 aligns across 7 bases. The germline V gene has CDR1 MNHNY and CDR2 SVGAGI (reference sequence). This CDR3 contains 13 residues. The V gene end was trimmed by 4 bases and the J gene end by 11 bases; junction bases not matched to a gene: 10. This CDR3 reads CASSSRGLLEAFF. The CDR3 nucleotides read TGTGCCAGCAGTTCCAGGGGGTTACTTGAGGCTTTCTTT.

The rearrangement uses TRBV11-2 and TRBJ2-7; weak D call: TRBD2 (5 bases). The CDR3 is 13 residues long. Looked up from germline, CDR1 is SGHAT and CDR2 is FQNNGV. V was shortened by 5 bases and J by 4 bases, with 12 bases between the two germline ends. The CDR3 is CASSPAGVYEQYF. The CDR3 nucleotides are TGTGCCAGCAGCCCGGCCGGGGTGTACGAGCAGTACTTC.

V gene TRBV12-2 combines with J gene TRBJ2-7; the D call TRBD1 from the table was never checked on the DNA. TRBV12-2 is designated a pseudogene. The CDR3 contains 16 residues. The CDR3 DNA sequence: TGTGCAAGTCGCCCGCGCGGGACAGGGATTCCCTACGAGCAGTACGTC. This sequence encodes CASRPRGTGIPYEQYV.

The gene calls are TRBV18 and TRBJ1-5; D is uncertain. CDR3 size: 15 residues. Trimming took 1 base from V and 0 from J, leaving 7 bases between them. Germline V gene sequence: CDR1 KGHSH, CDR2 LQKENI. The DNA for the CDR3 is TGTGCCAGCTCACCACGGCAGGTTAGCAATCAGCCCCAGCATTTT. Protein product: CASSPRQVSNQPQHF. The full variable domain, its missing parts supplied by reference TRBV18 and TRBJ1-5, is NAGVMQNPRHLVRRRGQEARLRCSPMKGHSHVYWYRQLPEEGLKFMVYLQKENIIDESGMPKERFSAEFPKEGPSILRIQQVVRGDSAAYFCASSPRQVSNQPQHFGDGTRLSIL.

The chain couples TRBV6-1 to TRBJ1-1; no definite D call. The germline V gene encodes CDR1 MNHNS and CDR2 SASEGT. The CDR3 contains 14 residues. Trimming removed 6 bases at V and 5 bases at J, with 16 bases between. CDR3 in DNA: TGTGCCAGCAGCTTTACCTCTTCACTGACTGAAGCTTTCTTT. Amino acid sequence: CASSFTSSLTEAFF.

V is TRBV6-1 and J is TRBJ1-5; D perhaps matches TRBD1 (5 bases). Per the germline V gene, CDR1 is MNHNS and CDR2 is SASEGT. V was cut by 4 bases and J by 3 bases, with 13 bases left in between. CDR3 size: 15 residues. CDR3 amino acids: CASSGGTGYNQPQHF. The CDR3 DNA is TGTGCCAGCAGTGGGGGCACAGGTTACAATCAGCCCCAGCATTTT.

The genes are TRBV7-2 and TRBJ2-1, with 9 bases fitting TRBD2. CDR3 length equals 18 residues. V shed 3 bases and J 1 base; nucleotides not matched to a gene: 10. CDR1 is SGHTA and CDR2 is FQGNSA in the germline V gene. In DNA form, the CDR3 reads TGTGCCAGCAGCTTCGCGGGAGGGGGGTCCTTATCCTACAATGAGCAGTTCTTC. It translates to CASSFAGGGSLSYNEQFF. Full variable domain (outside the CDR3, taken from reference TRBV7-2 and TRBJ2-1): GAGVSQSPSNKVTEKGKDVELRCDPISGHTALYWYRQSLGQGLEFLIYFQGNSAPDKSGLPSDRFSAERTGGSVSTLTIQRTQQEDSAVYLCASSFAGGGSLSYNEQFFGPGTRLTVL.

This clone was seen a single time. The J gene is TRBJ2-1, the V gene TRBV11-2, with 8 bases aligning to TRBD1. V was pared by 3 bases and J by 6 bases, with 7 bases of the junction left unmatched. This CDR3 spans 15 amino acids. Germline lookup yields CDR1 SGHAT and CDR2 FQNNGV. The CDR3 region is CASSFPRGRGNEQFF. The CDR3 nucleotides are TGTGCCAGCAGCTTTCCCAGGGGGCGCGGCAATGAGCAGTTCTTC.

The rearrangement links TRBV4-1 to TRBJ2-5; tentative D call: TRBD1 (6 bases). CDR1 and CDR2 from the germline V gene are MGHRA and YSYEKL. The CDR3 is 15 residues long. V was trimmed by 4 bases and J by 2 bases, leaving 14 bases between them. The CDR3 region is CASSRNQGTQETQYF. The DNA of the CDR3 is TGCGCCAGCAGCCGAAACCAGGGGACGCAAGAGACCCAGTACTTC.

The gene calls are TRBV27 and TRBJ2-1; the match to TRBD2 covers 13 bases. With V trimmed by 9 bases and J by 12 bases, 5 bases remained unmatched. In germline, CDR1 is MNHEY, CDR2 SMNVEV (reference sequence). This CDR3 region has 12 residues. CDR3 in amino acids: CASGLAGDWQFF. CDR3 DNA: TGTGCCAGTGGACTAGCGGGAGACTGGCAGTTCTTC.

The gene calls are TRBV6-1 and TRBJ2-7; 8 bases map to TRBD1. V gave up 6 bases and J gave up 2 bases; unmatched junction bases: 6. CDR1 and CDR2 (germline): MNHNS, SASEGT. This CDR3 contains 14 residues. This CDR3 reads CASRQGAVAYEQYF. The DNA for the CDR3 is TGTGCCAGCAGGCAGGGGGCAGTTGCCTACGAGCAGTACTTC.

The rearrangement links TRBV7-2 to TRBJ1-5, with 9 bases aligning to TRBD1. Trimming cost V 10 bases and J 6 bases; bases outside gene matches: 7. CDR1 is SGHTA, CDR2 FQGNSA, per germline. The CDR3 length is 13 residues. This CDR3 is CATGQGWSQPQHF. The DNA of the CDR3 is TGTGCCACCGGACAGGGGTGGTCTCAGCCCCAGCATTTT.

CDR3 sequence: CASSSASGKETQYF. In DNA form, the CDR3 reads TGCGCCAGCAGTTCGGCTAGCGGGAAAGAGACCCAGTACTTC. The chain uses TRBV4-1 and TRBJ2-5; 9 bases fit TRBD2. CDR3 length: 14 residues. V shed 6 bases, J shed 3 bases, and the junction held 5 bases outside the gene matches. CDR1 MGHRA and CDR2 YSYEKL come from the germline V gene.

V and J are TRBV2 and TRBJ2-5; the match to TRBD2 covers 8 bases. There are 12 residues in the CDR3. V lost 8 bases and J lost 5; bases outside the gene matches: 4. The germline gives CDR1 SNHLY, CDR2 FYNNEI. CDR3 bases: TGTGCCAGCCAGGGACTAGTCGAGACCCAGTACTTC. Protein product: CASQGLVETQYF. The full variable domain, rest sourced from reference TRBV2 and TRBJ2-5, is EPEVTQTPSHQVTQMGQEVILRCVPISNHLYFYWYRQILGQKVEFLVSFYNNEISEKSEIFDDQFSVERPDGSNFTLKIRSTKLEDSAMYFCASQGLVETQYFGPGTRLLVL.

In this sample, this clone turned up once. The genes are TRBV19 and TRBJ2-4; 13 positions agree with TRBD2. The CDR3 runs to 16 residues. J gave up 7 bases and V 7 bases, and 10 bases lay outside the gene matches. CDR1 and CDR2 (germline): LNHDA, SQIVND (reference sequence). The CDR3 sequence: CASTLRTSGSMNIQYF. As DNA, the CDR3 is TGTGCCAGTACCCTGAGGACTAGCGGGAGTATGAACATTCAGTACTTC.

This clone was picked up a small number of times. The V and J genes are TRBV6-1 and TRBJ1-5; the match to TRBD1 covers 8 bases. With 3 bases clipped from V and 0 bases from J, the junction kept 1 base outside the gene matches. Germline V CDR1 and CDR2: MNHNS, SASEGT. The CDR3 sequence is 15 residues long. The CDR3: CASSEDRDSNQPQHF. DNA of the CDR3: TGTGCCAGCAGTGAGGACAGGGATAGCAATCAGCCCCAGCATTTT.

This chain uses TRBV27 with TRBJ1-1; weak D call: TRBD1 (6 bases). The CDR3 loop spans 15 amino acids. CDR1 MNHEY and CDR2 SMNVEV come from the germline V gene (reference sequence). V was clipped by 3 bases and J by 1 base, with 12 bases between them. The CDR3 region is CASSLSPGANTEAFF. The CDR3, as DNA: TGTGCCAGCAGTTTGTCCCCAGGGGCGAACACTGAAGCTTTCTTT.

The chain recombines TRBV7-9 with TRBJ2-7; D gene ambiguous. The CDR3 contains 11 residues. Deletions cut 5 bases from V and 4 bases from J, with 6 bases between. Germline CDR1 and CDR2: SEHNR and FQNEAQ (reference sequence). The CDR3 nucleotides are TGTGCCAGCAGCCCCCAATACGAGCAGTACTTC. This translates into CASSPQYEQYF.